This passage covers 24 T cell receptor beta chains from one sample sequenced in a study of blood T cell repertoires in COVID-19. Sequencing used immunoSEQ multiplex PCR; TCRdb keeps in-frame clones, though not all of them. This sample has roughly 97,000 clones, with about 89% found just once. The sequencing sample was made of peripheral blood. These receptors were obtained from a human donor in a cohort sampled during active COVID-19.

The J gene is TRBJ1-6, the V gene TRBV14, with D possibly matching TRBD1 (5 bases). Germline V gene lookup returns CDR1 SGHDN and CDR2 FVKESK. V was pared by 0 bases and J by 7 bases, with 13 bases between. The CDR3 has 16 amino acids. The CDR3 sequence is CASSQEFGAQNSPLHF. The CDR3 DNA reads TGTGCCAGCAGCCAAGAATTTGGGGCCCAAAATTCACCCCTCCACTTT.

The V gene is TRBV25-1, the J gene TRBJ2-1; TRBD2 might be the D (6 bases). CDR3 length equals 18 residues. The germline V gene encodes CDR1 MGHDK and CDR2 SYGVNS. V lost 6 bases and J lost 4, with 25 bases in between. The CDR3 sequence is CASSGSSSSRRIYNEQFF. CDR3 nucleotides: TGTGCCAGCAGCGGGAGTAGCAGCTCGAGGAGGATATACAATGAGCAGTTCTTC.

To note about this clone: Distinct nucleotide sequences in the sample also encode this CDR3. The J gene is TRBJ1-5, the V gene TRBV2; 7 nucleotides line up with TRBD1. V lost 5 bases to trimming and J lost 1 base; unmatched junction nucleotides: 2. CDR3 length: 14 residues. Germline loops: CDR1 SNHLY, CDR2 FYNNEI. This CDR3 reads CASSLTGSNQPQHF. The DNA for the CDR3 is TGTGCCAGCAGTCTGACAGGGAGCAATCAGCCCCAGCATTTT.

V gene TRBV7-9 combines with J gene TRBJ2-2, with 8 bases fitting TRBD1. V gave up 5 bases and J gave up 3 bases; unmatched junction bases: 11. The germline CDR1 and CDR2 sequences are SEHNR and FQNEAQ (reference sequence). This CDR3 region has 17 residues. CDR3 sequence reads: CASSPGQGRYDTGELFF. CDR3 in DNA: TGTGCCAGCAGCCCCGGACAGGGACGGTACGACACCGGGGAGCTGTTTTTT.

This chain connects TRBV28 to TRBJ1-1, with D possibly matching TRBD1 (5 bases). The CDR3 is made up of 15 amino acids. Per germline, CDR1 MDHEN and CDR2 SYDVKM. Trimming shortened V by 2 bases and J by 5 bases, and 15 bases separated the two germline ends. CDR3 DNA: TGTGCCAGCAGTTTACCAAAGGGACGGGGGACTGAAGCTTTCTTT. Translated: CASSLPKGRGTEAFF.

This clone showed up just once. The V gene is TRBV5-5, the J gene TRBJ2-3, with D hard to call. Per the germline V gene, CDR1 is SGHKS and CDR2 is YYEKEE (reference sequence). Trimming pared 3 bases from V and 6 bases from J, leaving 26 bases between. This CDR3 has 18 residues. The CDR3 loop reads CASSSSLTALVVLDTQYF. The CDR3 nucleotides read TGTGCCAGCAGCTCATCACTCACAGCTCTTGTGGTTTTGGATACGCAGTATTTT.

This chain joins TRBV28 and TRBJ1-1; D perhaps matches TRBD1 (5 bases). Germline loops: CDR1 MDHEN, CDR2 SYDVKM. This CDR3 has 14 residues. V lost 7 bases, J lost 6 bases, and 18 bases lay in between. The CDR3 loop reads CASTLGGVGAEAFF. The DNA for the CDR3 is TGTGCCAGCACCCTGGGGGGAGTTGGCGCTGAAGCTTTCTTT.

This CDR3 is CASSVGRGTEAFF. The CDR3 DNA follows: TGTGCCAGCAGCGTAGGCAGGGGCACTGAAGCTTTCTTT. The rearrangement links TRBV9 to TRBJ1-1; tentative D call: TRBD1 (6 bases). The germline V and J ends were trimmed by 0 bases and 4 bases, with 7 bases remaining between them. In germline, CDR1 is SGDLS, CDR2 YYNGEE. The CDR3 contains 13 residues.

The rearrangement uses TRBV11-2 and TRBJ2-7; 9 positions match TRBD2. In germline, CDR1 is SGHAT, CDR2 FQNNGV. V was clipped by 0 bases and J by 12 bases; unmatched bases: 18. The CDR3 contains 17 residues. DNA of the CDR3: TGTGCCAGCAGCTTAGATCGTGTAGCGGGAGTTCTCCCGACCGGGTACTTC. Its protein is CASSLDRVAGVLPTGYF. Filled out from reference TRBV11-2 and TRBJ2-7, the complete variable domain reads EAGVAQSPRYKIIEKRQSVAFWCNPISGHATLYWYQQILGQGPKLLIQFQNNGVVDDSQLPKDRFSAERLKGVDSTLKIQPAKLEDSAVYLCASSLDRVAGVLPTGYFGPGTRLTVT.

The V call is TRBV19, the J call TRBJ1-5; the match to TRBD1 covers 11 bases. J lost 2 bases, V lost 4 bases, and 4 bases had no gene match. CDR3 length: 16 amino acids. CDR1 LNHDA and CDR2 SQIVND come from the germline V gene (reference sequence). The CDR3 nucleotides are TGTGCCAGTAGTAAGGGGACAGGGGGTGGCAATCAGCCCCAGCATTTT. It translates to CASSKGTGGGNQPQHF. Using reference TRBV19 and TRBJ1-5 for the parts outside the CDR3, the full variable domain is DGGITQSPKYLFRKEGQNVTLSCEQNLNHDAMYWYRQDPGQGLRLIYYSQIVNDFQKGDIAEGYSVSREKKESFPLTVTSAQKNPTAFYLCASSKGTGGGNQPQHFGDGTRLSIL.

The chain carries TRBV5-1 and TRBJ2-1; D unclear. The CDR3 has 14 amino acids. V lost 0 bases, J lost 0 bases, and 4 bases lay in between. Germline loops: CDR1 SGHRS, CDR2 YFSETQ. The CDR3 DNA follows: TGCGCCAGCAGCTTGGGTAGCTCCTACAATGAGCAGTTCTTC. Amino acid sequence: CASSLGSSYNEQFF.

This chain uses TRBV14 with TRBJ1-1; 8 positions match TRBD1. J gave up 4 bases and V 6 bases, and 13 bases lay outside the gene matches. The CDR3 length is 16 residues. Per the germline V gene, CDR1 is SGHDN and CDR2 is FVKESK. For the CDR3, the DNA is TGTGCCAGCAGTCAGCCCAGGGGGCCTGGAATCACTGAAGCTTTCTTT. Its protein product is CASSQPRGPGITEAFF. Variable domain in full (rest from reference TRBV14 and TRBJ1-1): EAGVTQFPSHSVIEKGQTVTLRCDPISGHDNLYWYRRVMGKEIKFLLHFVKESKQDESGMPNNRFLAERTGGTYSTLKVQPAELEDSGVYFCASSQPRGPGITEAFFGQGTRLTVV.

V and J are TRBV5-1 and TRBJ2-7; a weak D match, TRBD1 (5 bases). V was trimmed by 3 bases and J by 3 bases, leaving 16 bases between them. This CDR3 spans 15 amino acids. Per the germline V gene, CDR1 is SGHRS and CDR2 is YFSETQ. This chain's CDR3 is CASSSPIGQNYEQYF. CDR3 sequence (DNA): TGCGCCAGCAGCTCCCCTATCGGACAAAACTACGAGCAGTACTTC.

This clone was picked up a small number of times. This chain uses TRBV11-2 with TRBJ1-5; TRBD1 is a possible D gene (6 bases). Germline V gives CDR1 SGHAT, CDR2 FQNNGV. CDR3 length: 15 amino acids. The V end lost 5 bases, the J end lost 7 bases, and 18 bases lay between the germline ends. Here the CDR3 reads CASSPGGAFSQPQHF. The DNA of the CDR3 is TGTGCCAGCAGCCCTGGGGGGGCATTTAGCCAGCCCCAGCATTTT.

In its sample, this clone was seen once. The chain uses TRBV5-1 and TRBJ2-3; D gene unclear. V gave up 1 base and J gave up 0 bases, with 6 bases separating them. This CDR3 has 14 residues. Germline V CDR1 and CDR2: SGHRS, YFSETQ. The CDR3 DNA reads TGCGCCAGCAGCTTGAGCGTAAGCACAGATACGCAGTATTTT. The encoded protein is CASSLSVSTDTQYF.

This chain links TRBV10-3 with TRBJ2-3; D gene unclear. Germline CDR1 is ENHRY and CDR2 is SYGVKD. This CDR3 comprises 14 residues. V was clipped by 0 bases and J by 4 bases, with 8 bases between them. CDR3 region: CAISESIGADTQYF. DNA of the CDR3: TGTGCCATCAGTGAGTCGATAGGAGCAGATACGCAGTATTTT.

The J gene is TRBJ1-2, the V gene TRBV4-2, with a possible D match to TRBD1 (5 bases). This CDR3 has 14 residues. The V and J ends lost 1 base and 8 bases respectively, with 14 bases between them. In germline, CDR1 is LGHNA, CDR2 YNFKEQ. The CDR3, as DNA: TGTGCCAGCAGCCAAGGGAAGGGGCAGGGCGGCTACACCTTC. This translates into CASSQGKGQGGYTF.

This chain links TRBV13 with TRBJ1-1, with TRBD1 identical over 8 bases. With 5 bases clipped from V and 1 base from J, the junction kept 9 bases outside the gene matches. CDR3 length: 16 amino acids. The germline V gene has CDR1 PRHDT and CDR2 FYEKMQ (reference sequence). CDR3 coding DNA: TGTGCCAGCAGCCTCCGGACAGGGAGGTGGAACACTGAAGCTTTCTTT. Residues: CASSLRTGRWNTEAFF.

In DNA form, the CDR3 reads TGTGCCAGCAGTTTAGCCCCCGCCGGTTATTACGAGCAGTACTTC. It encodes CASSLAPAGYYEQYF. This chain connects TRBV27 to TRBJ2-7; D unresolved. V was shortened by 2 bases and J by 4 bases, with 15 bases between the two germline ends. Germline lookup yields CDR1 MNHEY and CDR2 SMNVEV (reference sequence). The CDR3 sequence is 15 residues long.

The chain joins TRBV6-1 to TRBJ1-2; tentative D call: TRBD1 (5 bases). The CDR3 is made up of 14 amino acids. The germline V and J ends were trimmed by 2 bases and 6 bases, with 13 bases remaining between them. Germline V gene sequence: CDR1 MNHNS, CDR2 SASEGT. CDR3 sequence reads: CASSERGASDGYTF. The CDR3, as DNA: TGTGCCAGCAGTGAACGCGGGGCCTCAGATGGCTACACCTTC.

The chain is built from TRBV12-5 and TRBJ1-1; D unresolved. CDR3 size: 11 residues. Germline V gene lookup returns CDR1 LGHNT and CDR2 FRNRAP. V was pared by 6 bases and J by 7 bases, with 9 bases between. The CDR3 here is CASGVVGEAFF. The CDR3 DNA sequence: TGTGCTAGTGGCGTCGTCGGTGAAGCTTTCTTT. Variable domain in full (rest from reference TRBV12-5 and TRBJ1-1): DARVTQTPRHKVTEMGQEVTMRCQPILGHNTVFWYRQTMMQGLELLAYFRNRAPLDDSGMPKDRFSAEMPDATLATLKIQPSEPRDSAVYFCASGVVGEAFFGQGTRLTVV.

V gene TRBV6-5 combines with J gene TRBJ1-2; weak D call: TRBD1 (6 bases). V was clipped by 5 bases and J by 6 bases, with 16 bases between them. The CDR3 is 14 amino acids. CDR1 is MNHEY, CDR2 SVGAGI, per germline. The CDR3 is CASSHRVLRDGYTF. CDR3 coding DNA: TGTGCCAGCAGTCACAGGGTCTTAAGGGATGGCTACACCTTC.

This chain uses TRBV7-2 with TRBJ2-5; perhaps TRBD2 as D (5 bases). CDR1 is SGHTA, CDR2 FQGNSA, per germline. This CDR3 has 19 amino acids. V dropped 1 base and J dropped 7 bases, with 28 bases sitting between them. In DNA form, the CDR3 reads TGTGCCAGCAGCTTAGGAAGTTTCGGGGTTGGTCTTCGGGAAGGGACCCAGTACTTC. Translating it yields CASSLGSFGVGLREGTQYF. Full variable domain (missing parts from reference TRBV7-2 and TRBJ2-5): GAGVSQSPSNKVTEKGKDVELRCDPISGHTALYWYRQSLGQGLEFLIYFQGNSAPDKSGLPSDRFSAERTGGSVSTLTIQRTQQEDSAVYLCASSLGSFGVGLREGTQYFGPGTRLLVL.

The CDR3 DNA reads TGTGCCACCCTGGGGAGCGGTAATGGCTACACCTTC. This encodes CATLGSGNGYTF. The chain carries TRBV6-5 and TRBJ1-2, with D unresolved. This CDR3 has 12 residues. Germline assignment: CDR1 MNHEY and CDR2 SVGAGI. Trimming left V 10 bases short and J 6 bases short, with 15 bases between.